This T cell receptor (beta chain) derives from a study of T-cell memory formation after mild COVID-19. In the study overall: The TCR clusters were mostly specific to one donor.

This clonotype was observed a single time. As yet, its antigen is unknown. Overall study findings and caveats: Second-wave clones with a day 37 peak had unconfirmed SARS-CoV-2 specificity.

The TCR alpha and TCR beta cDNA libraries, bearing sample barcodes and UMIs, were generated by 5'RACE using constant-segment primers. TCRdb independently ran MiXCR on the 5' RACE reads; one entry per CDR3 protein. The sample holds about 130,000 distinct CDR3 sequences, approximately 15% seen once. Trimming stripped 5 bases from V and 0 bases from J, with 10 bases between. This CDR3 is built from 14 residues. Germline V gene data show CDR1 as SNHLY and CDR2 as FYNNEI. The sequence derives from a man aged 18 to 35 who had mild COVID-19 (a few samples of this study predate the infection). Cell type and time point are not known. The V call is TRBV2, the J call TRBJ2-5; D is uncertain. The sequenced material came from PBMCs or a T cell subset sorted from them (not recorded which). CDR3 loop: CASSRPGYQETQYF. The CDR3 nucleotides read TGTGCCAGCAGTCGCCCCGGGTACCAAGAGACCCAGTACTTC.